A single T cell receptor (beta chain) is shown here with its context. The data were taken from a study of control samples from healthy donors and cancer patients. This CDR3 has 11 amino acids. The V end lost 8 bases, the J end lost 12 bases, and 14 bases lay between the germline ends. CDR1 and CDR2 from the germline V gene are MDHEN and SYDVKM. Profiling relied on immunoSEQ multiplex PCR, and the TCRdb table lists in-frame clones only, not all of them. This table has about 49,000 clones, 80% to 90% appearing once. Sequencing was performed on PBMCs. This receptor was identified in a woman aged 45 to 65 with lung cancer. The V and J genes are TRBV28 and TRBJ2-1, with D perhaps given as TRBD1 or TRBD2 (7 bases each). CDR3 DNA: TGTGCCAGCGGGACCAGGGGGGGGCAGTTCTTC. Translation: CASGTRGGQFF.